This T cell receptor beta chain was profiled in a study of breast tumors, draining lymph nodes, adjacent tissues. Samples came from axillary lymph nodes draining the breast cancer. As for this clonotype: What it binds is not known.

V lost 9 bases, J lost 9 bases, and 16 bases stayed unmatched. The germline gives CDR1 KGHDR, CDR2 SFDVKD. The CDR3 has 15 residues. General study points: The lymph node origin of tumor T cells was framed as consistent with a hypothesis, not demonstrated. Tumors had less TCR diversity than lymph nodes, more than nontumor tissue. The data were judged consistent with most tumor T cells coming from lymph node and expanding in tumor. Luminal-like breast cancer showed significantly greater tumor-nontumor repertoire similarity than basal-like breast cancer did.

TCRdb recomputed calls from the multiplex PCR reads with MiXCR, one row per CDR3 protein. Among about 180,000 distinct CDR3 sequences listed, 30% to 35% were seen once. The sequence was obtained from a female donor with breast cancer. Some clones in this sample may be carry-over from other donors' samples. Material for sequencing was axillary lymph node tissue. The chain uses TRBV24-1 and TRBJ2-5; 9 bases match TRBD1. This CDR3 is CATSPGQGGNQPQYF. CDR3 sequence (DNA): TGTGCCACCTCCCCGGGACAGGGCGGAAATCAGCCCCAGTACTTC.